The clone carrying this T cell receptor (beta chain) appeared many times. This sample was included in a study of early T cells in non-severe SARS-CoV-2 infection. The V gene's germline CDR1 is SGHAT and CDR2 FQNNGV. The CDR3 runs to 16 residues. The V end lost 8 bases, the J end lost 0 bases, and 20 bases lay between the germline ends. Via MiXCR, TCRdb re-called the 5' RACE reads, giving one row per CDR3 protein. The table lists roughly 55,000 distinct CDR3 sequences, roughly 12% of them singletons. The receptor was isolated from an adult who was a healthcare worker with PCR-confirmed SARS-CoV-2 infection or an uninfected control (not recorded which). The chain joins TRBV11-2 to TRBJ2-7; D may be TRBD1 or TRBD2 (6 bases each). Sequenced input: whole blood. The CDR3 coding sequence is TGTGCCAGCGGAGGGCAGGTCCGGGACAACTCCTACGAGCAGTACTTC. It is translated as CASGGQVRDNSYEQYF.